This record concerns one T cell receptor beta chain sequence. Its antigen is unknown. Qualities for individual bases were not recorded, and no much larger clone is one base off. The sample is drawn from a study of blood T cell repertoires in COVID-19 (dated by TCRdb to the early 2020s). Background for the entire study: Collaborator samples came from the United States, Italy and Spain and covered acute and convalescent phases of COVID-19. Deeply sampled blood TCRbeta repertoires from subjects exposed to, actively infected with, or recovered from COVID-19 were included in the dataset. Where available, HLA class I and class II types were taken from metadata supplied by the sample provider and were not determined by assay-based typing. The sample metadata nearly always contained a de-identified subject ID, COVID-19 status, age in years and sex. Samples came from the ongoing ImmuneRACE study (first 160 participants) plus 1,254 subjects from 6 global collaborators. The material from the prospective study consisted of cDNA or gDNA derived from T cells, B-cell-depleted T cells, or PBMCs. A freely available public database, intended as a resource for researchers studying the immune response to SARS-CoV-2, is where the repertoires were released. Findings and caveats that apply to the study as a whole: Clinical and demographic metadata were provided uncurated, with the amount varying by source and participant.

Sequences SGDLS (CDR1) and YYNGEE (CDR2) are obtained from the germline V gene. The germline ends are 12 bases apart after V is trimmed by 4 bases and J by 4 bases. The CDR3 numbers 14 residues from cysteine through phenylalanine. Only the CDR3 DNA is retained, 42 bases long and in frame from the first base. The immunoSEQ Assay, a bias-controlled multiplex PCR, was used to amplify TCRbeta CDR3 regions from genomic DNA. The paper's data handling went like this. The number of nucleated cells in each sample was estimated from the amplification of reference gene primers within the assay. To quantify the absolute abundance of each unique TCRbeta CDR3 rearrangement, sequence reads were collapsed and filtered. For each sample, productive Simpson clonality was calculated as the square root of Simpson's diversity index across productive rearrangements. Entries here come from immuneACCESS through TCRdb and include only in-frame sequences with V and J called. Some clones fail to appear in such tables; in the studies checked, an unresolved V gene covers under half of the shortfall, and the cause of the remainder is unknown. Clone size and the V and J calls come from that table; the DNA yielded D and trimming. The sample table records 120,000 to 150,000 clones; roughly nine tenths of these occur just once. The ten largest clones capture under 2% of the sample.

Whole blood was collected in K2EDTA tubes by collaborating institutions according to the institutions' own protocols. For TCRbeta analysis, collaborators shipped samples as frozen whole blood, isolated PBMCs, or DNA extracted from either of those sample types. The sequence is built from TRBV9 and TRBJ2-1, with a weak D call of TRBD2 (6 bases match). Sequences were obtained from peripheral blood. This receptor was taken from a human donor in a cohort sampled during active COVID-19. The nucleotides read TGTGCCAGCAGCCCCGCAGCGGGTTACAATGAGCAGTTCTTC. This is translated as CASSPAAGYNEQFF. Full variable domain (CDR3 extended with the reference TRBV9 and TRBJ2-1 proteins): DSGVTQTPKHLITATGQRVTLRCSPRSGDLSVYWYQQSLDQGLQFLIQYYNGEERAKGNILERFSAQQFPDLHSELNLSSLELGDSALYFCASSPAAGYNEQFFGPGTRLTVL.